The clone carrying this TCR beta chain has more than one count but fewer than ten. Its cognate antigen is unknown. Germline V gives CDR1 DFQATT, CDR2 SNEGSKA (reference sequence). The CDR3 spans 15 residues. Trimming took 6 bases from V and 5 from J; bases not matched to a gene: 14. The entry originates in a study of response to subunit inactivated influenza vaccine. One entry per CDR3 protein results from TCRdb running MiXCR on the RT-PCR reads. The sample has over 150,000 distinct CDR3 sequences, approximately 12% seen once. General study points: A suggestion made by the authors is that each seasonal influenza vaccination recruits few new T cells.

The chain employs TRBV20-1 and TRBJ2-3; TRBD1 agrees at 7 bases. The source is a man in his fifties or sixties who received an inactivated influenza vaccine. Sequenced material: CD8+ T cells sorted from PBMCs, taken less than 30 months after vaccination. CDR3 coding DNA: TGCAGTGCGGATGGGACAGAGTGGGGCTTAGATACGCAGTATTTT. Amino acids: CSADGTEWGLDTQYF.